This is a list of T cell receptor beta chains from one sample in a study of blood T cell repertoires in COVID-19. Sequencing was performed with immunoSEQ multiplex PCR; in TCRdb, only in-frame clones are kept and a portion is missing. The sample has more than 70,000 clones, approximately 90% seen once; the top ten hold 8.5% to 9.5%. Source material: peripheral blood. These receptors all stem from a human donor in a cohort sampled during active COVID-19. CDR3s include the opening cysteine and the closing phenylalanine or tryptophan.

>TRBJ2-2|TRBV3-1/TRBV3-2
CASSQGTGWTGELFF
>TRBJ2-1|TRBV24-1
CATGASGGVTYNEQFF
>TRBJ2-7|TRBV19
CASSIERGDYEQYF
>TRBJ1-2|TRBV7-9
CASSFQADGGYTF
>TRBJ1-4|TRBV5-1
CASSLSGWKLFF
>TRBJ1-2|TRBV19
CASSPGAGFYGYTF
>TRBJ2-7|TRBV5-6
CASSWGTRTYEQYF
>TRBJ1-1|TRBV5-1
CASSLADTRNTEAFF
>TRBJ2-7|TRBV7-6
CASSLDEGAYEQYF
>TRBJ2-3|TRBV25-1
CASSSGSLTDTQYF
>TRBJ1-1|TRBV27
CASSLSPRGTEAFF